This T cell receptor (beta chain) came from a study of T cell repertoires in cytomegalovirus infection (dated by TCRdb to the late 2010s). About the full investigation: Alongside well-studied HLA-B-restricted epitopes, the peptide stimulations were aimed at recently identified HLA-C-restricted CMV epitopes, whose presentation resists viral immunomodulation. Because public TCR beta signatures pointed to carriage of CMV infection together with the matching HLA type, the HLA type of each donor mattered for the analysis.

This clonotype is identified as medium-sized (0.01 to 0.1%). The antigen this receptor binds is unknown. The record has no base qualities; no much larger clone is one base away. Overall results and qualifications from the work: In the ex vivo response, HLA-C-restricted CMV-specific TCR beta clonotypes were dominant, and in two of eight donors the single most frequent clonotype came from this HLA-C-restricted group. In both this cohort and an independent roughly 400-donor cohort, the cumulative frequency of public TCR beta family members distinguished carriers of CMV infection plus the relevant HLA type.

From the cysteine through the phenylalanine, the CDR3 covers 14 amino acids. The retained sequence is limited to the CDR3, 42 bases, with the frame set at the first base. V gives up 7 bases and J gives up 0 bases, and the segment between their germline ends measures 10 bases. Sequencing used an Illumina HiSeq 1500. The public reads were reanalyzed by TCRdb: fastp trimming at Q25, MiXCR alignment, in-frame beta chains only. Duplicate CDR3 protein sequences are folded into a single record with the most common DNA and genes. This sample is represented by around 800,000 distinct CDR3 sequences; 30% to 35% of them were singletons. In total, the top ten clones hold roughly an eighth of the sample. Taken with the paper, the label for treatment or condition translates to: in vitro stimulation with specific CMV peptide epitopes to enrich CMV-specific T cells.

The sample consisted of cultured CD8+ T cells from PBMCs, taken from culture after CMV antigen stimulation. The sequence is built from TRBV12-3 or TRBV12-4 and TRBJ1-5; 6 matching bases give a weak D call of TRBD1. The sequence was collected from a human donor in good health (CMV status not recorded). Some clones in this sample may be carry-over from other donors' samples. The sequence in DNA is TGTGCCAGCAACGAACAGGGTAGCAATCAGCCCCAGCATTTT. Translated, this is CASNEQGSNQPQHF.